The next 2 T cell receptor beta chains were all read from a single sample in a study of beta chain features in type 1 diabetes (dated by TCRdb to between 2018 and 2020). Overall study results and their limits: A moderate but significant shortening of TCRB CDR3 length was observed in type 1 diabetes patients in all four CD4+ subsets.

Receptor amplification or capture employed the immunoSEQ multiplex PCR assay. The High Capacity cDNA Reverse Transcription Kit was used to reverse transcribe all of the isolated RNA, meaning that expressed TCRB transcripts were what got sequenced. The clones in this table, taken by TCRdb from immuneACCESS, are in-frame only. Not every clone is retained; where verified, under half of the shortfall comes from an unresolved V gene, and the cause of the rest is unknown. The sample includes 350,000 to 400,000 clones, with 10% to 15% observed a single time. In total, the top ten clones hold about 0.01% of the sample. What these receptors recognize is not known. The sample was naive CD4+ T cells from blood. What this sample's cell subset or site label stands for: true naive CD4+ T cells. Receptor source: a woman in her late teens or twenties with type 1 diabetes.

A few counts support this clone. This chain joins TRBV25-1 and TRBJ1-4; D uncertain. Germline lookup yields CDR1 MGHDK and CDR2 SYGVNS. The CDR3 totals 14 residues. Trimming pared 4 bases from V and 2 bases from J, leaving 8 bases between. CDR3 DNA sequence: TGTGCCAGCAGTGTGTCCAGGACTAATGAAAAACTGTTTTTT. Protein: CASSVSRTNEKLFF.

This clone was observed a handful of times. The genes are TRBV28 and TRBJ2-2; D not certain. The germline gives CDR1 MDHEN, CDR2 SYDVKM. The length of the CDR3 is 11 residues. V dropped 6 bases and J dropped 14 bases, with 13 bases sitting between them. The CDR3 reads CASSSRRGLFF. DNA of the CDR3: TGTGCCAGCAGCAGTAGACGAGGACTGTTTTTT.